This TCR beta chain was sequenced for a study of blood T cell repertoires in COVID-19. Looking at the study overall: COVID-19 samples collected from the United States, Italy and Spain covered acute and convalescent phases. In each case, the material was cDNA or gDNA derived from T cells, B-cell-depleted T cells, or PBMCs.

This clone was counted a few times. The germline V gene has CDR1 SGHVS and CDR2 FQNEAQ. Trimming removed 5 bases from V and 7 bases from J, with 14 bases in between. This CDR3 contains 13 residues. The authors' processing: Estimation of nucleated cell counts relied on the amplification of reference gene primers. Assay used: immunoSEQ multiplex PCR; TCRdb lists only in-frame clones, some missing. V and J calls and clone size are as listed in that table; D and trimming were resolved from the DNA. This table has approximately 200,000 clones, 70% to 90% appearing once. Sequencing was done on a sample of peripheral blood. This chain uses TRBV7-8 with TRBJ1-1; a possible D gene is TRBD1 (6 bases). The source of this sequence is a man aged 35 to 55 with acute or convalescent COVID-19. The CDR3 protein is CASSTGPRNEAFF. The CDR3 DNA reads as TGTGCCAGCAGCACAGGGCCGCGGAATGAAGCTTTCTTT.